The 12 T cell receptor beta chains reported below all come from one sample, sequenced in a study of control samples from healthy donors and cancer patients. Here immunoSEQ multiplex PCR was the method, and the copy in TCRdb shows in-frame clones only, minus some. The sample lists roughly 43,000 clones, approximately 94% occurring once. The sequenced sample consisted of blood. The source of these receptors is a man between 60 and 75 years old in good health.

The CDR3 DNA reads TGTGCCAGCAGTCTCCGAGTGGGGGGGGGCGGATATCTAAACAATCAGCCCCAGCATTTT. Protein sequence: CASSLRVGGGGYLNNQPQHF. V gene TRBV27 combines with J gene TRBJ1-5; TRBD1 is a possible D gene (6 bases). The CDR3 covers 20 residues. Trimming left V 5 bases short and J 3 bases short, with 29 bases between. The V gene's germline CDR1 is MNHEY and CDR2 SMNVEV (reference sequence).

The chain uses TRBV5-4 and TRBJ1-2; D may be TRBD1 (6 bases). This CDR3 comprises 14 residues. Trimming removed 0 bases at V and 2 bases at J, with 8 bases between. Germline-derived CDR1 and CDR2 are SGHNT and YYREEE (reference sequence). The CDR3 bases are TGTGCCAGCAGCTTGGGACAGGCCAACTATGGCTACACCTTC. It codes for CASSLGQANYGYTF.

The genes are TRBV11-2 and TRBJ2-4; D is unclear. Germline values: CDR1 SGHAT, CDR2 FQNNGV. CDR3 size: 14 residues. The V and J ends lost 1 base and 5 bases respectively, with 9 bases between them. For the CDR3, the DNA is TGTGCCAGCAGCTTAGTTGTCTCCCAAAACATTCAGTACTTC. It yields the protein CASSLVVSQNIQYF.

The chain combines TRBV14 with TRBJ2-6; D is uncertain. The CDR3 runs to 16 residues. V lost 1 base, J lost 0 bases, and 7 bases lay in between. The germline gives CDR1 SGHDN, CDR2 FVKESK. For the CDR3, the DNA is TGTGCCAGCAGCCAAGTAGGTCCCTCTGGGGCCAACGTCCTGACTTTC. Encoded protein: CASSQVGPSGANVLTF.

The chain employs TRBV27 and TRBJ1-2; D unclear. The germline V gene encodes CDR1 MNHEY and CDR2 SMNVEV (reference sequence). The CDR3 runs to 14 residues. V dropped 4 bases and J dropped 2 bases, with 11 bases sitting between them. The CDR3 here is CASSSNGLNYGYTF. DNA of the CDR3: TGTGCCAGCAGTTCCAACGGATTAAACTATGGCTACACCTTC.

The chain joins TRBV3-1 (or the pseudogene TRBV3-2) to TRBJ2-1, with D maybe TRBD2 (5 bases). CDR1 and CDR2 from the germline V gene are LGHDT and YNNKEL (reference sequence). Trimming took 3 bases from V and 7 from J, leaving 13 bases between them. There are 14 residues in the CDR3. The CDR3 coding sequence is TGTGCCAGCAGCCACTTTGGCCCGGGAAATGAGCAGTTCTTC. Its translation is CASSHFGPGNEQFF.

The chain recombines TRBV5-6 with TRBJ2-2, with 11 bases identical to TRBD2. The CDR3 has 15 amino acids. Germline lookup yields CDR1 SGHDT and CDR2 YYEEEE. Unmatched junction bases numbered 5, after V lost 7 bases and J lost 3 bases. CDR3 in amino acids: CASHSGRVHTGELFF. The CDR3 region has the DNA TGTGCCAGCCATAGCGGGAGGGTACACACCGGGGAGCTGTTTTTT.

This chain joins TRBV4-2 and TRBJ1-4, with D perhaps matching TRBD1 (6 bases). The CDR3 is 16 amino acids. In germline, CDR1 is LGHNA, CDR2 YNFKEQ. The ends were cut back, 4 bases at V and 0 bases at J, with 12 bases in the middle. The CDR3: CASSLSPGATNEKLFF. CDR3 sequence (DNA): TGTGCCAGCAGCCTCTCCCCAGGGGCAACTAATGAAAAACTGTTTTTT.

The chain links TRBV9 to TRBJ1-3; perhaps TRBD1 as D (5 bases). Trimming took off 0 bases at V and 0 bases at J, with 13 bases between the two ends. The CDR3 is 17 residues long. CDR1 is SGDLS and CDR2 is YYNGEE in the germline V gene. CDR3 amino acids: CASSVGQGSFSGNTIYF. CDR3 sequence (DNA): TGTGCCAGCAGCGTAGGTCAGGGATCCTTCTCTGGAAACACCATATATTTT.

This chain joins TRBV12-3 or TRBV12-4 and TRBJ1-6; the match to TRBD1 covers 7 bases. The CDR3 totals 13 residues. The V gene end was trimmed by 6 bases and the J gene end by 7 bases; junction bases not matched to a gene: 3. Here the CDR3 reads CASRPDRNSPLHF. CDR3 nucleotides: TGTGCCAGCAGGCCGGACAGGAATTCACCCCTCCACTTT.

The chain recombines TRBV9 with TRBJ2-4; 9 positions agree with TRBD2. Losses at the gene ends were 4 bases for V and 7 bases for J; bases not matched to a gene: 21. The CDR3 is made up of 19 amino acids. Germline CDR1 SGDLS, CDR2 YYNGEE. CDR3 sequence reads: CASSPFLGGSGSSINIQYF. For the CDR3, the DNA is TGTGCCAGCAGCCCTTTCCTGGGTGGTAGCGGGAGTTCGATTAACATTCAGTACTTC.

The chain recombines TRBV7-9 with TRBJ2-5, with 9 bases matching TRBD2. V lost 3 bases and J lost 5; bases outside the gene matches: 4. Germline CDR1 reads SEHNR; CDR2 reads FQNEAQ (reference sequence). CDR3 length: 14 amino acids. In DNA, the CDR3 is TGTGCCAGCAGCTTTAGCGGGGGCCCGGAGACCCAGTACTTC. This translates into CASSFSGGPETQYF.